This T cell receptor (beta chain) was documented in a study of CD8 T cell repertoires and HIV-1 epitope variants. Background on the study: Separate wells received one of Twenty-five Gag or Nef variant peptides.

Produced via immunoSEQ multiplex PCR; TCRdb's table is partial and in-frame only. The sample shows roughly 100,000 clones, around 67% of them seen only once. V lost 1 base to trimming and J lost 0 bases, with 14 bases between them. Germline V CDR1 and CDR2: SGHRS, YFSETQ. The CDR3 consists of 16 residues. The J gene is TRBJ2-7, the V gene TRBV5-1; D assignment may be TRBD1 or TRBD2 (5 bases each). The source of this sequence is a male donor with HIV. The material sequenced was uncultured baseline CD8+ T cells from peripheral blood mononuclear cells (PBMCs). The CDR3 nucleotides read TGCGCCAGCAGCTTGCCTCGGGGCAGTAGCTCCTACGAGCAGTACTTC. Its translation: CASSLPRGSSSYEQYF.